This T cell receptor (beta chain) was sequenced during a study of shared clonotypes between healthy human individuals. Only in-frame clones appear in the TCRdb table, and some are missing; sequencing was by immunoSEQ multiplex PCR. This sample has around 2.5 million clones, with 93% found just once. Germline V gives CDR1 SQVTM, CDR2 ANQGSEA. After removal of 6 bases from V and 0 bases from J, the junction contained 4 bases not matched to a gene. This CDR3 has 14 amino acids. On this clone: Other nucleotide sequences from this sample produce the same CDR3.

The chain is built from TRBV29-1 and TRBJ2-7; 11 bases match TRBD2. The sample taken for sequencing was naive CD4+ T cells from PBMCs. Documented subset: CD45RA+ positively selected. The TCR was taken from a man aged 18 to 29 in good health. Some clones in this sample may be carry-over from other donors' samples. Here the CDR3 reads CSVSGTSGSYEQYF. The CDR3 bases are TGCAGCGTCTCCGGGACTAGCGGCTCCTACGAGCAGTACTTC.